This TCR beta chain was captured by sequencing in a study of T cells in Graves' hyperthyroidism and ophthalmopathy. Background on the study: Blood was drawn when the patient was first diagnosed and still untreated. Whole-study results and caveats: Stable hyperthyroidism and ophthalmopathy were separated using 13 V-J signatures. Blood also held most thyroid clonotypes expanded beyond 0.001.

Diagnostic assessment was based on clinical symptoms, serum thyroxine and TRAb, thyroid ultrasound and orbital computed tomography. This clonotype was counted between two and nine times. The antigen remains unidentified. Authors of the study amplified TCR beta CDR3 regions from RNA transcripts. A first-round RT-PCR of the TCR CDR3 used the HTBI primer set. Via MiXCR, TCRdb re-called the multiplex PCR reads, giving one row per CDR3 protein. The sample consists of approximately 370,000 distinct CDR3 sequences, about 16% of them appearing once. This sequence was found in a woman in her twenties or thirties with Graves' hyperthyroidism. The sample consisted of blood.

The chain's CDR3 is CASSRASSTDTQYF. The CDR3 nucleotides are TGTGCCAGCAGCAGGGCTTCAAGCACAGATACGCAGTATTTT. The V call is TRBV6-1, the J call TRBJ2-3, with D tentatively TRBD1 (5 bases). Trimming shortened V by 6 bases and J by 0 bases, and 10 bases separated the two germline ends. CDR1 is MNHNS and CDR2 is SASEGT in the germline V gene. The CDR3 has 14 amino acids.